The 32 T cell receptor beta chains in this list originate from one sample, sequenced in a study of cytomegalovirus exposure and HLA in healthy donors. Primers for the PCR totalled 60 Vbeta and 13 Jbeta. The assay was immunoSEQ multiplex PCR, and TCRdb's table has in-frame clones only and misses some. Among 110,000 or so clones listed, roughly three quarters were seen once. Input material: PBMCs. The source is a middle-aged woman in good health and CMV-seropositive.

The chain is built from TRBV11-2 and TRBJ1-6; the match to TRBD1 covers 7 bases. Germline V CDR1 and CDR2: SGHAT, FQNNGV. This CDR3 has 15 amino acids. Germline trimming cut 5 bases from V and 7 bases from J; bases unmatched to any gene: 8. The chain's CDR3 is CASSLYRGTNSPLHF. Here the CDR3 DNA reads TGTGCCAGCAGCCTCTACAGGGGTACCAATTCACCCCTCCACTTT.

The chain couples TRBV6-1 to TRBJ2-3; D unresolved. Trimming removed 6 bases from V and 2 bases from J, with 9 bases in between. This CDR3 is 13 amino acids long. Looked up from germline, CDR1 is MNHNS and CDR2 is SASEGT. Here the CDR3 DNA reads TGTGCCAGCAGCAGGCAGTACACAGATACGCAGTATTTT. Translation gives CASSRQYTDTQYF.

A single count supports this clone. The CDR3: CASSPGGRIYGYTF. The CDR3 DNA reads as TGTGCCAGCAGCCCAGGGGGACGGATCTATGGCTACACCTTC. This rearrangement joins TRBV27 to TRBJ1-2; 7 bases agree with TRBD1. Germline V gene lookup returns CDR1 MNHEY and CDR2 SMNVEV (reference sequence). There are 14 residues in the CDR3. V dropped 6 bases and J dropped 4; count of bases not matched to a gene: 8.

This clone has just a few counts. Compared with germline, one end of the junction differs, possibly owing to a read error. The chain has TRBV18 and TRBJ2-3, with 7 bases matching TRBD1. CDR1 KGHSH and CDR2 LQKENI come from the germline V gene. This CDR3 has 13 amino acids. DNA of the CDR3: TGTGCCAGCTCAGGGGACAGCAGAGATACGCAGTATTTT. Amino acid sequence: CASSGDSRDTQYF.

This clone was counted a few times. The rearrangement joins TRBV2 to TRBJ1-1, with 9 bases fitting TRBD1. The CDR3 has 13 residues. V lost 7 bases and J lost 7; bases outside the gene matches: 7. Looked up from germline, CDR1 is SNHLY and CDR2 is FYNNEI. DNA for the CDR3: TGTGCCAGCACCAGGGACAGGGAACATGAAGCTTTCTTT. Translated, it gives CASTRDREHEAFF.

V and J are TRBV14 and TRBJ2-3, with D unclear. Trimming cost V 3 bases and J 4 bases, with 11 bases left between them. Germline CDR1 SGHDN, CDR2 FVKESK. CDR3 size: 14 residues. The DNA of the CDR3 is TGTGCCAGCAGCCAGAGAACCGTCCCAGATACGCAGTATTTT. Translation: CASSQRTVPDTQYF.

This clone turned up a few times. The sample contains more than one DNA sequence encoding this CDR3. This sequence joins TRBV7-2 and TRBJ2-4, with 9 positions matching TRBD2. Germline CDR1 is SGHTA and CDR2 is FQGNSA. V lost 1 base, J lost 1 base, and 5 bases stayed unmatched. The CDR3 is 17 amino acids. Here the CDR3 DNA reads TGTGCCAGCAGCTTAGGGGCTAGCGGGGTCGCCAAAAACATTCAGTACTTC. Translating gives CASSLGASGVAKNIQYF.

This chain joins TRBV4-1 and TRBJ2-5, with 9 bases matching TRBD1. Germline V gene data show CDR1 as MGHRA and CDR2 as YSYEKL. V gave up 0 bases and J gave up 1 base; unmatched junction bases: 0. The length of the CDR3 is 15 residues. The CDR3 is CASSQEGQGQETQYF. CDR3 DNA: TGCGCCAGCAGCCAAGAGGGACAGGGCCAAGAGACCCAGTACTTC.

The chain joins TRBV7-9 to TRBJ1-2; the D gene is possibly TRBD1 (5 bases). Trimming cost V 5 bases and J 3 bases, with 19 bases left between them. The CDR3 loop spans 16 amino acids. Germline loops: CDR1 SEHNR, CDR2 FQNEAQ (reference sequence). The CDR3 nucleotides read TGTGCCAGCAGCCTACGGGACTCCCCCAAAGACTATGGCTACACCTTC. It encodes CASSLRDSPKDYGYTF.

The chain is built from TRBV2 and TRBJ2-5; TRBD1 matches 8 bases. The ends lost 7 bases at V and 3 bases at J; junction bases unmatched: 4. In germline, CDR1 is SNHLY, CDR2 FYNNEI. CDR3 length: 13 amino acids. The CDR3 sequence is CASTRTGKETQYF. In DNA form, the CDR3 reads TGTGCCAGCACCAGGACAGGGAAAGAGACCCAGTACTTC.

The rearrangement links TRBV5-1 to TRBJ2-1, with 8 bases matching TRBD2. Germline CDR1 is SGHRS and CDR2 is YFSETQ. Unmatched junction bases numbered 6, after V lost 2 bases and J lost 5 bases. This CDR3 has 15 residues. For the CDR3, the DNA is TGCGCCAGCAGCTTATACGGGGGGGAAAACAATGAGCAGTTCTTC. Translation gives CASSLYGGENNEQFF.

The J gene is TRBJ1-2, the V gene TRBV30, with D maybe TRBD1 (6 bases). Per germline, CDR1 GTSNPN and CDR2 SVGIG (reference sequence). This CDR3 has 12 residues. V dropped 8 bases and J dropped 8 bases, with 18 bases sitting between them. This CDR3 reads CAGPWGGLGYTF. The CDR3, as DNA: TGTGCCGGGCCTTGGGGGGGCTTGGGCTACACCTTC.

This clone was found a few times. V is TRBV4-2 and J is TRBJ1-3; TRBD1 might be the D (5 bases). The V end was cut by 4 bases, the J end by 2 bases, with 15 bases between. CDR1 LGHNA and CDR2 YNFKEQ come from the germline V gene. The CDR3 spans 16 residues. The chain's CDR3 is CASSREGALAGNTIYF. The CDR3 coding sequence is TGTGCCAGCAGCCGCGAAGGGGCGTTGGCTGGAAACACCATATATTTT.

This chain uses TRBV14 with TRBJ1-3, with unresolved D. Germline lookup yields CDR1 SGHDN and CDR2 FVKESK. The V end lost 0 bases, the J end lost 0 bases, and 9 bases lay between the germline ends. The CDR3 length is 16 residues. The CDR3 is CASSQERRVSGNTIYF. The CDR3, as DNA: TGTGCCAGCAGCCAAGAGAGGAGGGTCTCTGGAAACACCATATATTTT.

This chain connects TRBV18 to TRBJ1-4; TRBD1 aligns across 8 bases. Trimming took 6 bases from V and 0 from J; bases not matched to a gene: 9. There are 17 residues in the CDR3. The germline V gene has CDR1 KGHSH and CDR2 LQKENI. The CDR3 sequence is CASSRDRRGTTNEKLFF. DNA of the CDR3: TGTGCCAGCTCTCGGGACAGGAGGGGAACAACTAATGAAAAACTGTTTTTT.

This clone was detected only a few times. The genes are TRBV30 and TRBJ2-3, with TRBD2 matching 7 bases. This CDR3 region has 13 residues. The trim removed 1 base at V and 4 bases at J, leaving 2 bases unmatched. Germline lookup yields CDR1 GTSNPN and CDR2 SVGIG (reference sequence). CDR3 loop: CAWSGGGSDTQYF. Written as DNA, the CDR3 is TGTGCCTGGAGTGGGGGGGGTTCAGATACGCAGTATTTT.

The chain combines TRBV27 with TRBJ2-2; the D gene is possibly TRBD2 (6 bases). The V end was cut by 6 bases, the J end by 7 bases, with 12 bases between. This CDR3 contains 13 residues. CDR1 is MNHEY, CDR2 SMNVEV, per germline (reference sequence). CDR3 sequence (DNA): TGTGCCAGCAGCGAGACTAGTCTCGGGGAGCTGTTTTTT. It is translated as CASSETSLGELFF.

The CDR3 is CAWSGQGARPQHF. The DNA of the CDR3 is TGTGCCTGGAGTGGACAGGGGGCGCGGCCCCAGCATTTT. This rearrangement joins TRBV30 to TRBJ1-5; the match to TRBD1 covers 10 bases. CDR1 GTSNPN and CDR2 SVGIG come from the germline V gene (reference sequence). The CDR3 sequence is 13 residues long. The V segment lost 1 base and the J segment 9 bases; nucleotides outside the gene matches: 3.

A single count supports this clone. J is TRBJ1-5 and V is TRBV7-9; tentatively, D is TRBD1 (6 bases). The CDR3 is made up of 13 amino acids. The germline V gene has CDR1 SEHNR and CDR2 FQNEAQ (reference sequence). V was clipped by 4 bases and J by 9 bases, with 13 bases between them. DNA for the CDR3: TGTGCCAGCAGCTCATACAGGGAAGGGCCCCAGCATTTT. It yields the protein CASSSYREGPQHF. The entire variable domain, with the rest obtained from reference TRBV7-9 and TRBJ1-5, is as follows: DTGVSQNPRHKITKRGQNVTFRCDPISEHNRLYWYRQTLGQGPEFLTYFQNEAQLEKSRLLSDRFSAERPKGSFSTLEIQRTEQGDSAMYLCASSSYREGPQHFGDGTRLSIL.

The CDR3 region has the DNA TGTGCCAGTAGTATAGTTTGGACAGGGGTCACCTACGAGCAGTACTTC. Residues: CASSIVWTGVTYEQYF. J is TRBJ2-7 and V is TRBV19; 9 bases fit TRBD1. Germline V gives CDR1 LNHDA, CDR2 SQIVND (reference sequence). Trimming removed 1 base from V and 2 bases from J; junction bases left unmatched: 6. CDR3 length: 16 residues.

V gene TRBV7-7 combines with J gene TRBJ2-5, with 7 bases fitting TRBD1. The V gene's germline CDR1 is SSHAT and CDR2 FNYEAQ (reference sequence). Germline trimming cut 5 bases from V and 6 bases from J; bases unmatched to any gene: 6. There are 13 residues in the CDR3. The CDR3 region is CASSLRQGQTQYF. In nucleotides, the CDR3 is TGTGCCAGCAGCCTTCGACAGGGCCAGACCCAGTACTTC.

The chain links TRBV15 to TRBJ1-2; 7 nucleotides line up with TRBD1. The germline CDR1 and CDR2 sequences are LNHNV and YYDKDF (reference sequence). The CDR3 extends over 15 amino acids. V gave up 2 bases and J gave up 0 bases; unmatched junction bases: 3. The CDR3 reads CATSRQGTANYGYTF. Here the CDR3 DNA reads TGTGCCACCAGCAGACAGGGGACAGCTAACTATGGCTACACCTTC.

The CDR3 DNA follows: TGCGCCAGCAGCCCAGAGGGCAGGTGGGAATCCTATAATTCACCCCTCCACTTT. Translation gives CASSPEGRWESYNSPLHF. The chain carries TRBV5-1 and TRBJ1-6; D gene uncertain. The CDR3 is 18 residues long. CDR1 is SGHRS, CDR2 YFSETQ, per germline. The V end was cut by 4 bases, the J end by 1 base, with 18 bases between.

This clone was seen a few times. CDR3 region: CASRQGPIGNTIYF. CDR3 bases: TGTGCCAGTAGACAGGGGCCGATCGGAAACACCATATATTTT. The rearrangement links TRBV19 to TRBJ1-3; the match to TRBD1 covers 7 bases. The CDR3 totals 14 residues. J lost 4 bases, V lost 6 bases, and 6 bases had no gene match. Germline CDR1 and CDR2: LNHDA and SQIVND (reference sequence).

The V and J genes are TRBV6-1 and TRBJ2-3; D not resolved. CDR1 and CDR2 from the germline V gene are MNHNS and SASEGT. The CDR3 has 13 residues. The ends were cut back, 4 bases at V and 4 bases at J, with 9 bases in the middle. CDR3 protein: CASSGHSPDTQYF. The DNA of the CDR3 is TGTGCCAGCAGTGGACACTCTCCAGATACGCAGTATTTT.

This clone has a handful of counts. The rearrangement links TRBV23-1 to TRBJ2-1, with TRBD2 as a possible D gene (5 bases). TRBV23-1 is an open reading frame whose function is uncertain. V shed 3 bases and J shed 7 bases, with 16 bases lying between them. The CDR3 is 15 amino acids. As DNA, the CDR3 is TGCGCCAGCAGTCATGATCGGCAGGCGGGTAATGAGCAGTTCTTC. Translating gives CASSHDRQAGNEQFF.

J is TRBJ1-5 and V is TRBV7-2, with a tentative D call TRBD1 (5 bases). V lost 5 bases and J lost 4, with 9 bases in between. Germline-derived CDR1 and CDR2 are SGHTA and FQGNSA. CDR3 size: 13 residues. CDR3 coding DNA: TGTGCCAGCAGCCCCCAGGGTAATCAGCCCCAGCATTTT. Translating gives CASSPQGNQPQHF.

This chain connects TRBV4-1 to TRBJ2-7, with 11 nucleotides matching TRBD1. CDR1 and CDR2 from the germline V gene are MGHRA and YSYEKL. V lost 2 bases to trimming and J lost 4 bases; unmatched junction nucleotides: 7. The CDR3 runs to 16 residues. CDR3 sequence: CASSQFRDRGRYEQYF. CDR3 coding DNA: TGCGCCAGCAGCCAATTCCGGGACAGGGGGAGGTACGAGCAGTACTTC.

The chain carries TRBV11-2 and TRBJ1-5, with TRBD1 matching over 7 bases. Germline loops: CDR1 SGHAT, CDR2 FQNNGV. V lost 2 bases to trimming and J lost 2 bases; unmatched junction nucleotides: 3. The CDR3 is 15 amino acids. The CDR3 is CASSLRQGGNQPQHF. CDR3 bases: TGTGCCAGCAGCTTACGGCAGGGGGGCAATCAGCCCCAGCATTTT.

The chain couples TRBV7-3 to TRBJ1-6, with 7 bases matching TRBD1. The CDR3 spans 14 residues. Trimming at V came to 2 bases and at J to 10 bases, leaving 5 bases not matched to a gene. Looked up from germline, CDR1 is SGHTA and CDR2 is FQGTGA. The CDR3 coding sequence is TGTGCCAGCAGCTTAGGGACAGCCAGGTCACCCCTCCACTTT. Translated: CASSLGTARSPLHF. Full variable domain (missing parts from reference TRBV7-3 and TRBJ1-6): GAGVSQTPSNKVTEKGKYVELRCDPISGHTALYWYRQSLGQGPEFLIYFQGTGAADDSGLPNDRFFAVRPEGSVSTLKIQRTERGDSAVYLCASSLGTARSPLHFGNGTRLTVT.

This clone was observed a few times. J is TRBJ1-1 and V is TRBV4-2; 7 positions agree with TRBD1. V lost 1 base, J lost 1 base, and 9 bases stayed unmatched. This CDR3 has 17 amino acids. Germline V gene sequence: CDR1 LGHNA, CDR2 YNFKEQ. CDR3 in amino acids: CASSQARRQGGNTEAFF. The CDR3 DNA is TGTGCCAGCAGCCAAGCCCGCCGACAGGGTGGGAACACTGAAGCTTTCTTT.

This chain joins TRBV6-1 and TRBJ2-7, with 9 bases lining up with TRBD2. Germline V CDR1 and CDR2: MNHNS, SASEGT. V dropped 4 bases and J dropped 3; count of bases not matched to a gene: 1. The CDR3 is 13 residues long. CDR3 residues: CASSGAGGYEQYF. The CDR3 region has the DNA TGTGCCAGCAGTGGAGCGGGGGGCTACGAGCAGTACTTC.